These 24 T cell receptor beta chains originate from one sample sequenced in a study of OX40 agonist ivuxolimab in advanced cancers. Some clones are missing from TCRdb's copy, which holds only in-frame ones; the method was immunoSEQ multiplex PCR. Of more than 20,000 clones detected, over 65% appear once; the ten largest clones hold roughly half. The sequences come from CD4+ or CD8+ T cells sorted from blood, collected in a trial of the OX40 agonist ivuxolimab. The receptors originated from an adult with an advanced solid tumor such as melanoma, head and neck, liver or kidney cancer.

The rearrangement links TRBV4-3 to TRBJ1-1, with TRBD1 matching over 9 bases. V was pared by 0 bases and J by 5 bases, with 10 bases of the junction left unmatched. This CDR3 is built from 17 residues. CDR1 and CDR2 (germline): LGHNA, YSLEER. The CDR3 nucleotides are TGCGCCAGCAGCCAAGAAGGAGGGGACAGGGATAATACTGAAGCTTTCTTT. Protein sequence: CASSQEGGDRDNTEAFF.

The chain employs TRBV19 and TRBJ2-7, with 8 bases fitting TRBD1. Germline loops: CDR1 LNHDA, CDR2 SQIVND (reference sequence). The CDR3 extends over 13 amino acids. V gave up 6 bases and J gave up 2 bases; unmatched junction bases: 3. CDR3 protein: CASSTTGAYEQYF. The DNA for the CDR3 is TGTGCCAGTAGCACGACAGGGGCCTACGAGCAGTACTTC.

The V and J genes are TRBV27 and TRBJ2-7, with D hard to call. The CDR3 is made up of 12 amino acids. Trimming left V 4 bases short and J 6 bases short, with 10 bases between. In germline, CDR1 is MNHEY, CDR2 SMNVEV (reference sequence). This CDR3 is CASSSFPGEQYF. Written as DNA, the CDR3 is TGTGCCAGCAGTTCCTTTCCCGGCGAGCAGTACTTC.

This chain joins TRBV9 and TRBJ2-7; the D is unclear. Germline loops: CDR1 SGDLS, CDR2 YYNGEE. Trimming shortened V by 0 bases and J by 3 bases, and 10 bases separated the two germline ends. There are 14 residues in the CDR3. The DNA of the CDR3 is TGTGCCAGCAGCGTAGAGGGAAGGGACTACGAGCAGTACTTC. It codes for CASSVEGRDYEQYF.

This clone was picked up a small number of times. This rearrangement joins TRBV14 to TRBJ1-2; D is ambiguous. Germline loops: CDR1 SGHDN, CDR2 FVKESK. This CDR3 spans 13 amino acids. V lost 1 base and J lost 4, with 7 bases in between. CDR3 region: CASSQGWSYGYTF. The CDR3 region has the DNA TGTGCCAGCAGCCAAGGCTGGTCCTATGGCTACACCTTC.

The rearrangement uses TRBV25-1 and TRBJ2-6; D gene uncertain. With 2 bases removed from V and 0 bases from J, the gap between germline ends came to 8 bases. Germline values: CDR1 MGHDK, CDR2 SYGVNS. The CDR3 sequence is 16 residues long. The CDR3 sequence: CASSEVRLSGANVLTF. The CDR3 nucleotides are TGTGCCAGCAGTGAAGTTAGGCTCTCTGGGGCCAACGTCCTGACTTTC.

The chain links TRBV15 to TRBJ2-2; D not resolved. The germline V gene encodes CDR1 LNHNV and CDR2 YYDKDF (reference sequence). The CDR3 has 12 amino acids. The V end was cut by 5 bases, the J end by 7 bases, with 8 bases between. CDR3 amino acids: CATSGLDGELFF. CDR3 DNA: TGTGCCACCAGCGGATTAGACGGGGAGCTGTTTTTT.

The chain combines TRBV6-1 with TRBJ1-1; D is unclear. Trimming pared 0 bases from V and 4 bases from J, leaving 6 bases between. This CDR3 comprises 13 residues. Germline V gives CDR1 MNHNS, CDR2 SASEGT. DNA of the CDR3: TGTGCCAGCAGTGAAGCTTGGGGCACTGAAGCTTTCTTT. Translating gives CASSEAWGTEAFF.

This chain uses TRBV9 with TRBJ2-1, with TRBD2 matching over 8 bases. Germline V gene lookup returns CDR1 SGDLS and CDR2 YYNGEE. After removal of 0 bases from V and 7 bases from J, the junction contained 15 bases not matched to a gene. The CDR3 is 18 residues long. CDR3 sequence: CASSVEGPPAGAENEQFF. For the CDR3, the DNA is TGTGCCAGCAGCGTAGAAGGTCCCCCAGCGGGAGCGGAGAATGAGCAGTTCTTC.

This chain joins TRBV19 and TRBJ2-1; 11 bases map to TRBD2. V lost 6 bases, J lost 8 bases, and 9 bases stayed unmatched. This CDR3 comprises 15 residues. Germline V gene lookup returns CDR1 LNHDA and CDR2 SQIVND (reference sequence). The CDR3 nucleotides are TGTGCCAGTAGCGCTAGCGGGGGGCTTGCCCATGAGCAGTTCTTC. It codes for CASSASGGLAHEQFF.

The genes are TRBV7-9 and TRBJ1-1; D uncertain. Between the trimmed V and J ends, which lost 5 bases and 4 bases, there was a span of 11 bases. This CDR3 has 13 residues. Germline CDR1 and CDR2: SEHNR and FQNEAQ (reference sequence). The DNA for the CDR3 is TGTGCCAGCAGCCCTGCCGGGCCCACTGAAGCTTTCTTT. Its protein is CASSPAGPTEAFF.

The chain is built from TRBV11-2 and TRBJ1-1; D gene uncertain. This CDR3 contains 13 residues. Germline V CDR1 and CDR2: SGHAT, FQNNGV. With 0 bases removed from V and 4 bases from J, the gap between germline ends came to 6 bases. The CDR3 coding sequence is TGTGCCAGCAGCTTAGAACAGTTCACTGAAGCTTTCTTT. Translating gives CASSLEQFTEAFF.

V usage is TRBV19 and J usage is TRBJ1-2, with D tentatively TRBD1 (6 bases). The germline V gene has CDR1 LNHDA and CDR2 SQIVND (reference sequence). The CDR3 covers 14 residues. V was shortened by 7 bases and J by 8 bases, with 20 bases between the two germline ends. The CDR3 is CASTLSLAGEGYTF. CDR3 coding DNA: TGTGCCAGTACCCTATCCCTGGCAGGGGAAGGCTACACCTTC.

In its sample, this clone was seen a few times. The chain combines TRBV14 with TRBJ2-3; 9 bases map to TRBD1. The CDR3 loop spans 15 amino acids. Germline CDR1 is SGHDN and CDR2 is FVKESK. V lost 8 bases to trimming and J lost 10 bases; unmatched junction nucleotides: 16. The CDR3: CASHGKGQGAVAQYF. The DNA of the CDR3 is TGTGCCAGCCATGGGAAGGGACAGGGAGCCGTAGCGCAGTATTTT.

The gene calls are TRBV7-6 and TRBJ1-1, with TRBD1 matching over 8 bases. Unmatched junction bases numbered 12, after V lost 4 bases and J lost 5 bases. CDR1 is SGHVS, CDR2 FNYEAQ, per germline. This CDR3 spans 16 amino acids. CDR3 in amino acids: CASSSDPGGPGTEAFF. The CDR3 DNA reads TGTGCCAGCAGCTCAGACCCAGGGGGCCCGGGGACTGAAGCTTTCTTT.

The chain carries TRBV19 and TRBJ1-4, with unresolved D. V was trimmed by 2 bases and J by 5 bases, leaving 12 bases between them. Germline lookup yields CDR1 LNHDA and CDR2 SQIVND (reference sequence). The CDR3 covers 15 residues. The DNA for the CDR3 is TGTGCCAGTAGTATACCCCAGGAACAGAATGAAAAACTGTTTTTT. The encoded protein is CASSIPQEQNEKLFF.

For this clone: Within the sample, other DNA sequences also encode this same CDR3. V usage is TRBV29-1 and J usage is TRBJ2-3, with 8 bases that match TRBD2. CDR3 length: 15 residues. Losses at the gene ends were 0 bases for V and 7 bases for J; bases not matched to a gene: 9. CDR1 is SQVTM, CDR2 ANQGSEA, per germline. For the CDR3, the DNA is TGCAGCGTTGAAGATGGGCGGGGGGAGGGGTATACGCAGTATTTT. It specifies CSVEDGRGEGYTQYF.

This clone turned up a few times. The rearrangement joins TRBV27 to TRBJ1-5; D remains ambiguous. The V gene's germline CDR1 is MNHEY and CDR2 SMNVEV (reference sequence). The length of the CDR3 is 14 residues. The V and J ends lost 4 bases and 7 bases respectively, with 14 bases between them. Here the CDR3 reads CASSYPSPGQPQHF. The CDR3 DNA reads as TGTGCCAGCAGTTACCCATCTCCGGGGCAGCCCCAGCATTTT.

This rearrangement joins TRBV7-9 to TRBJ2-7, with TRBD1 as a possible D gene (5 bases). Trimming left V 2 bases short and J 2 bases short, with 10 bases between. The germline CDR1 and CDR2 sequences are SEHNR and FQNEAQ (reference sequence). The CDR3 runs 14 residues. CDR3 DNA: TGTGCCAGCAGCTTAACTACAGGAACCTACGAGCAGTACTTC. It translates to CASSLTTGTYEQYF.

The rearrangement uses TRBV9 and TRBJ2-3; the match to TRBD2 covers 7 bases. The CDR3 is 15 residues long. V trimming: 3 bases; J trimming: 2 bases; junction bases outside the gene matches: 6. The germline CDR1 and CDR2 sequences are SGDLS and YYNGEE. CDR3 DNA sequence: TGTGCCAGCAGCGCCTCCGGGACTACCACAGATACGCAGTATTTT. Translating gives CASSASGTTTDTQYF. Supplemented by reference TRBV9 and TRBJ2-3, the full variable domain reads DSGVTQTPKHLITATGQRVTLRCSPRSGDLSVYWYQQSLDQGLQFLIQYYNGEERAKGNILERFSAQQFPDLHSELNLSSLELGDSALYFCASSASGTTTDTQYFGPGTRLTVL.

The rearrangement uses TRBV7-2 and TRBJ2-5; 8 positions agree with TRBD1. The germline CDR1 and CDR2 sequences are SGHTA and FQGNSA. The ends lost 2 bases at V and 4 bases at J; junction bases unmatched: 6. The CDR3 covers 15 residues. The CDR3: CASSLLDRVAETQYF. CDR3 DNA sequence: TGTGCCAGCAGCTTATTGGACAGGGTTGCAGAGACCCAGTACTTC.

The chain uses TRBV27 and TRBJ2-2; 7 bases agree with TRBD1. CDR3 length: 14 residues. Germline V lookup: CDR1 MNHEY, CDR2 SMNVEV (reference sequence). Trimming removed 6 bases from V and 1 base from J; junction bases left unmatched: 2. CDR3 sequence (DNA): TGTGCCAGCAGAGACAGGGAGAACACCGGGGAGCTGTTTTTT. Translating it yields CASRDRENTGELFF.

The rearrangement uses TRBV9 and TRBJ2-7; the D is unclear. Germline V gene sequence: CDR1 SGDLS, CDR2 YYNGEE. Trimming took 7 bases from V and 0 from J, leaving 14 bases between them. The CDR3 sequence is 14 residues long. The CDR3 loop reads CASGVSDFSYEQYF. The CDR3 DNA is TGTGCCAGCGGGGTTTCCGATTTCTCCTACGAGCAGTACTTC.

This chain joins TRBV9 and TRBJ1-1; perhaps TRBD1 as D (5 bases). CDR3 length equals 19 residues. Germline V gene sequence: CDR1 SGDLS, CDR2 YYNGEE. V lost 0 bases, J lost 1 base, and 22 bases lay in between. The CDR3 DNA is TGTGCCAGCAGCGTAGCTCCAGGACGACAGAGCGGGAAGAACACTGAAGCTTTCTTT. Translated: CASSVAPGRQSGKNTEAFF.